One and the same sample provided the 20 T cell receptor beta chains below, sequenced in a study of identifying expanded T cells in peripheral blood. Data came from immunoSEQ multiplex PCR; TCRdb stores just in-frame clones and leaves some out. The sample lists 60,000 to 80,000 clones; roughly 90% were seen once. Sequenced: blood. These receptors came from a person aged 18 to 70 in good health.

This clone was seen more than once but under ten times. The CDR3 is CASSLGTGGVNTEAFF. The CDR3 bases are TGTGCCAGCAGCTTGGGGACAGGGGGTGTGAACACTGAAGCTTTCTTT. The chain combines TRBV7-9 with TRBJ1-1; 11 bases fit TRBD1. Trimming at V came to 3 bases and at J to 0 bases, leaving 3 bases not matched to a gene. This CDR3 spans 16 amino acids. Germline V gene data show CDR1 as SEHNR and CDR2 as FQNEAQ (reference sequence).

The chain has TRBV2 and TRBJ2-5; D might be TRBD2 (6 bases). The V end was cut by 4 bases, the J end by 6 bases, with 18 bases between. The germline gives CDR1 SNHLY, CDR2 FYNNEI. The CDR3 covers 15 residues. CDR3 nucleotides: TGTGCCAGCAGTGCCTTCGTAGCGGTGGGCAAGACCCAGTACTTC. Translation gives CASSAFVAVGKTQYF.

This rearrangement joins TRBV7-8 to TRBJ1-6; D is uncertain. This CDR3 comprises 14 residues. V gave up 3 bases and J gave up 7 bases, with 10 bases separating them. Germline V gene sequence: CDR1 SGHVS, CDR2 FQNEAQ. The CDR3 bases are TGTGCCAGCAGCTTGAAGTCTGGGAATTCACCCCTCCACTTT. This encodes CASSLKSGNSPLHF.

The chain couples TRBV19 to TRBJ1-1, with D uncertain. This CDR3 is built from 13 residues. The germline CDR1 and CDR2 sequences are LNHDA and SQIVND (reference sequence). Trimming shortened V by 10 bases and J by 2 bases, and 14 bases separated the two germline ends. In DNA form, the CDR3 reads TGTGCCACCCGAAAGACAAGCAACACTGAAGCTTTCTTT. Amino acid sequence: CATRKTSNTEAFF.

By its share, this clone is medium-sized. This sequence joins TRBV2 and TRBJ2-7; weak D call: TRBD1 (6 bases). Deletions cut 6 bases from V and 7 bases from J, with 19 bases between. The germline V gene encodes CDR1 SNHLY and CDR2 FYNNEI. The CDR3 spans 14 residues. As DNA, the CDR3 is TGTGCCAGCAGCCCCTTGGACAGCCTCGGGGAGCAGTACTTC. This codes for CASSPLDSLGEQYF.

The genes are TRBV6-5 and TRBJ1-1; 9 nucleotides align to TRBD1. The V gene's germline CDR1 is MNHEY and CDR2 SVGAGI. V trimming: 2 bases; J trimming: 4 bases; junction bases outside the gene matches: 5. The CDR3 contains 15 residues. In DNA form, the CDR3 reads TGTGCCAGCAGTTACCTTCCGACAGGGGGCACTGAAGCTTTCTTT. Translation gives CASSYLPTGGTEAFF.

The chain employs TRBV6-5 and TRBJ1-2; 8 nucleotides line up with TRBD1. In germline, CDR1 is MNHEY, CDR2 SVGAGI. The J segment lost 7 bases and the V segment lost 6 bases, leaving 10 bases of the junction unmatched. The CDR3 runs to 14 residues. CDR3 coding DNA: TGTGCCAGCAGCCCGGACAGGGCGACGGTTGGCTACACCTTC. Its protein is CASSPDRATVGYTF.

Of note for this clone: An end of the junction differs from the germline gene, which may be a read error. The CDR3 bases are TGCGCCAGCAGTCAAGATATGCTACTCCGTAACGGAGAGACCCAGTACTTC. It yields the protein CASSQDMLLRNGETQYF. The chain employs TRBV4-3 and TRBJ2-5; the D is unclear. The germline gives CDR1 LGHNA, CDR2 YSLEER. The CDR3 spans 17 residues.

V gene TRBV2 combines with J gene TRBJ1-5; D is possibly TRBD1 (6 bases). CDR1 and CDR2 from the germline V gene are SNHLY and FYNNEI. With 6 bases removed from V and 0 bases from J, the gap between germline ends came to 6 bases. The CDR3 is 13 amino acids. The DNA of the CDR3 is TGTGCCAGCAGGGACAGTAGCAATCAGCCCCAGCATTTT. Translating it yields CASRDSSNQPQHF.

The chain joins TRBV25-1 to TRBJ2-7; the match to TRBD1 covers 8 bases. This CDR3 spans 17 amino acids. Trimming at V came to 1 base and at J to 0 bases, leaving 8 bases not matched to a gene. Germline assignment: CDR1 MGHDK and CDR2 SYGVNS. CDR3 protein: CASSESRTGWLSYEQYF. The CDR3 DNA follows: TGTGCCAGCAGTGAATCCAGGACAGGGTGGCTCTCCTACGAGCAGTACTTC.

This clone was counted a single time. This chain joins TRBV29-1 and TRBJ1-1; D gene uncertain. The V gene's germline CDR1 is SQVTM and CDR2 ANQGSEA. The CDR3 runs 14 residues. Deletions cut 0 bases from V and 0 bases from J, with 8 bases between. In nucleotides, the CDR3 is TGCAGCGTTGAAGATAGAACGGTGAACACTGAAGCTTTCTTT. Residues: CSVEDRTVNTEAFF. The full variable domain, in which reference TRBV29-1 and TRBJ1-1 provide the parts outside the CDR3, is SAVISQKPSRDICQRGTSLTIQCQVDSQVTMMFWYRQQPGQSLTLIATANQGSEATYESGFVIDKFPISRPNLTFSTLTVSNMSPEDSSIYLCSVEDRTVNTEAFFGQGTRLTVV.

The gene calls are TRBV5-8 and TRBJ2-1; 10 nucleotides align to TRBD2. V lost 3 bases and J lost 2; bases outside the gene matches: 8. CDR3 length: 17 residues. CDR1 is SGHTS, CDR2 YDEGEE, per germline. The CDR3 here is CASSSPSGSSPYNEQFF. CDR3 DNA: TGTGCCAGCAGCTCCCCTAGCGGGAGCTCCCCCTACAATGAGCAGTTCTTC. Using reference TRBV5-8 and TRBJ2-1 for the parts outside the CDR3, the full variable domain is EAGVTQSPTHLIKTRGQQATLRCSPISGHTSVYWYQQALGLGLQFLLWYDEGEERNRGNFPPRFSGRQFPNYSSELNVNALELEDSALYLCASSSPSGSSPYNEQFFGPGTRLTVL.

The chain is built from TRBV19 and TRBJ1-5; 7 bases map to TRBD1. There are 16 residues in the CDR3. The V and J ends lost 3 bases and 4 bases, in that order; junction bases with no gene match: 9. Germline V lookup: CDR1 LNHDA, CDR2 SQIVND (reference sequence). The CDR3 sequence is CASSMRPRDRNQPQHF. CDR3 coding DNA: TGTGCCAGTAGTATGCGGCCTAGGGACAGAAATCAGCCCCAGCATTTT.

The V call is TRBV11-2, the J call TRBJ1-2; 8 bases agree with TRBD1. The germline gives CDR1 SGHAT, CDR2 FQNNGV. The V segment lost 6 bases and the J segment 8 bases; nucleotides outside the gene matches: 5. The CDR3 contains 12 residues. The CDR3 nucleotides are TGTGCCAGCAGTACAGGGGGATACGGCTACACCTTC. Translated: CASSTGGYGYTF.

The rearrangement links TRBV6-6 to TRBJ2-7; TRBD2 agrees at 7 bases. The CDR3 spans 13 residues. V shed 7 bases and J 6 bases; nucleotides not matched to a gene: 9. Per the germline V gene, CDR1 is MNHNY and CDR2 is SVGAGI (reference sequence). The CDR3 DNA is TGTGCCAGCACCCTAGCGGTTACCTCCGAGCAGTACTTC. It codes for CASTLAVTSEQYF.

The chain links TRBV11-2 to TRBJ2-4, with a tentative D call TRBD2 (7 bases). V gave up 6 bases and J gave up 3 bases, with 12 bases separating them. Germline assignment: CDR1 SGHAT and CDR2 FQNNGV. This CDR3 has 14 amino acids. As DNA, the CDR3 is TGTGCCAGCAGGGATAGGGGGGGCAAAAACATTCAGTACTTC. Translated, it gives CASRDRGGKNIQYF.

This chain uses TRBV7-9 with TRBJ2-1; 10 nucleotides line up with TRBD1. The CDR3 has 18 residues. Germline CDR1 reads SEHNR; CDR2 reads FQNEAQ (reference sequence). Trimming cost V 3 bases and J 6 bases; bases outside gene matches: 14. CDR3 DNA: TGTGCCAGCAGCTTTCGGGACAGGGGTGAGGGGGACCCCAATGAGCAGTTCTTC. This translates into CASSFRDRGEGDPNEQFF.

V is TRBV9 and J is TRBJ2-6, with unresolved D. Germline V gene lookup returns CDR1 SGDLS and CDR2 YYNGEE. Trimming shortened V by 3 bases and J by 0 bases, and 4 bases separated the two germline ends. The CDR3 length is 14 residues. CDR3 bases: TGTGCCAGCAGCGCGAACTCTGGGGCCAACGTCCTGACTTTC. Protein product: CASSANSGANVLTF.

V usage is TRBV10-3 and J usage is TRBJ2-7; the D gene is possibly TRBD1 (5 bases). This CDR3 has 14 amino acids. Germline V gene lookup returns CDR1 ENHRY and CDR2 SYGVKD. Trimming took off 0 bases at V and 4 bases at J, with 10 bases between the two ends. The CDR3 DNA follows: TGTGCCATCAGTGAGTCGGGTCAGGGTTACGAGCAGTACTTC. Protein product: CAISESGQGYEQYF.

The chain links TRBV29-1 to TRBJ1-5; TRBD1 might be the D (6 bases). The ends were cut back, 3 bases at V and 3 bases at J, with 18 bases in the middle. Germline V CDR1 and CDR2: SQVTM, ANQGSEA. This CDR3 spans 16 amino acids. In nucleotides, the CDR3 is TGCAGCGTTGACGACCCCAGGGGAGCCCCCAATCAGCCCCAGCATTTT. It encodes CSVDDPRGAPNQPQHF.